Listed below are T cell receptor beta chains from one sample, sequenced in a study of T cells in tuberculosis. Method: immunoSEQ multiplex PCR; TCRdb's copy keeps in-frame clones and lacks some. Of 31,000 or so clones listed, approximately 85% are singletons. Material: PBMCs, obtained at tuberculosis diagnosis. These receptors originate from an adult with tuberculosis. The CDR3 runs from the conserved cysteine through the conserved F or W. Each record gives: V gene, CDR3 length, CDR3 protein.

v_call: TRBV19
cdr3_length: 15
cdr3_aa: CASSQAGTYAGELFF

v_call: TRBV6-5
cdr3_length: 16
cdr3_aa: CASSSPHRQGKEKLFF

v_call: TRBV7-2
cdr3_length: 15
cdr3_aa: CASSSLETRTDTQYF

v_call: TRBV5-1
cdr3_length: 20
cdr3_aa: CASSLQDRGRSKTFNEKLFF

v_call: TRBV6-1
cdr3_length: 12
cdr3_aa: CASSRGGQGQYF

v_call: TRBV5-4
cdr3_length: 14
cdr3_aa: CASSLRGGSDGYTF

v_call: TRBV6-1
cdr3_length: 15
cdr3_aa: CASTPDPLAVYGYTF

v_call: TRBV5-4
cdr3_length: 17
cdr3_aa: CASSLYPLAGGPGEQYF

v_call: TRBV5-8
cdr3_length: 15
cdr3_aa: CASSLDRLAQDTQYF

v_call: TRBV18
cdr3_length: 13
cdr3_aa: CASSADRAYGYTF

v_call: TRBV9
cdr3_length: 16
cdr3_aa: CASSASGGNSYNEQFF

v_call: TRBV5-1
cdr3_length: 14
cdr3_aa: CASSLVHGFYEQYF

v_call: TRBV5-1
cdr3_length: 14
cdr3_aa: CASSPLGHTDTQYF

v_call: TRBV11-2
cdr3_length: 14
cdr3_aa: CASSSVSGANVLTF

v_call: TRBV10-2
cdr3_length: 15
cdr3_aa: CASSPQGAGTDTQYF

v_call: TRBV5-4
cdr3_length: 14
cdr3_aa: CASSRDSPTDTQYF

v_call: TRBV7-2
cdr3_length: 13
cdr3_aa: CASSPRTTQPQHF

v_call: TRBV12-5
cdr3_length: 16
cdr3_aa: CASGFSAGVTYNEQFF

v_call: TRBV2
cdr3_length: 18
cdr3_aa: CASSESSRPRGRTDTQYF

v_call: TRBV27
cdr3_length: 17
cdr3_aa: CASSFGGTGGAHYGYTF

v_call: TRBV29-1
cdr3_length: 11
cdr3_aa: CSALTGYGYTF

v_call: TRBV7-2
cdr3_length: 15
cdr3_aa: CASSLVGGVDEKLFF

v_call: TRBV5-4
cdr3_length: 14
cdr3_aa: CASSTPGDSYEQYF

v_call: TRBV5-1
cdr3_length: 15
cdr3_aa: CASSLGRESHNEQFF

v_call: TRBV7-2
cdr3_length: 16
cdr3_aa: CASSLDSPVSGNTIYF

v_call: TRBV7-5
cdr3_length: 15
cdr3_aa: CARSARQGGDEKLFF

v_call: TRBV19
cdr3_length: 14
cdr3_aa: CASSWDSRNYEQYF

v_call: TRBV27
cdr3_length: 15
cdr3_aa: CASRLQGASGNTIYF

v_call: TRBV5-1
cdr3_length: 15
cdr3_aa: CASSLLAGGYYEQYF

v_call: TRBV9
cdr3_length: 15
cdr3_aa: CASSPAGKGYEKLFF

v_call: TRBV5-4
cdr3_length: 13
cdr3_aa: CASSPGGYNEQFF

v_call: TRBV7-2
cdr3_length: 13
cdr3_aa: CASSLVGEGGYTF

v_call: TRBV10-1
cdr3_length: 13
cdr3_aa: CASRALDSTEQFF

v_call: TRBV19
cdr3_length: 16
cdr3_aa: CASRAGSLIDTGELFF

v_call: TRBV18
cdr3_length: 17
cdr3_aa: CASSPSQGGVGTDTQYF

v_call: TRBV27
cdr3_length: 12
cdr3_aa: CASRDRNNEQFF

v_call: TRBV27
cdr3_length: 15
cdr3_aa: CASRPRTSGGDEQYF

v_call: TRBV4-1
cdr3_length: 16
cdr3_aa: CASSQAGALGGVPQHF

v_call: TRBV18
cdr3_length: 14
cdr3_aa: CASSAAQRNTEAFF

v_call: TRBV25-1
cdr3_length: 17
cdr3_aa: CASSEYEEARKGYGYTF

v_call: TRBV6-6
cdr3_length: 13
cdr3_aa: CASKRDTSYEQYF

v_call: TRBV7-2
cdr3_length: 12
cdr3_aa: CASSYRQGSAFF

v_call: TRBV7-9
cdr3_length: 18
cdr3_aa: CASSLVVGTGVQDTEAFF

v_call: TRBV19
cdr3_length: 17
cdr3_aa: CASSEADRPTSTDTQYF

v_call: TRBV19
cdr3_length: 13
cdr3_aa: CATGTEKNTEAFF

v_call: TRBV4-1
cdr3_length: 15
cdr3_aa: CASSQVLTGSYEQYF

v_call: TRBV18
cdr3_length: 17
cdr3_aa: CASSRNRRTAQNTEAFF

v_call: TRBV9
cdr3_length: 17
cdr3_aa: CASSTWTSGVNTGELFF

v_call: TRBV7-9
cdr3_length: 12
cdr3_aa: CASSLLETEAFF

v_call: TRBV5-1
cdr3_length: 15
cdr3_aa: CASSPGGTDNQPQHF

v_call: TRBV7-2
cdr3_length: 14
cdr3_aa: CASSLGGSYNEQFF

v_call: TRBV5-1
cdr3_length: 16
cdr3_aa: CASSINSGSGSYEQYF

v_call: TRBV2
cdr3_length: 17
cdr3_aa: CASSYHSSGQGTTEQYF

v_call: TRBV5-8
cdr3_length: 14
cdr3_aa: CASSLEGLNTEAFF

v_call: TRBV5-4
cdr3_length: 18
cdr3_aa: CASSSSSGGVEFYNEQFF

v_call: TRBV12-5
cdr3_length: 15
cdr3_aa: CASGPGGERQETQYF

v_call: TRBV28
cdr3_length: 16
cdr3_aa: CASHGGANSGANVLTF